This note documents a single T cell receptor beta chain sequence. This record belongs to a study of blood T cell repertoires in COVID-19. Study-wide context: Nucleic acid was either cDNA or gDNA, and it came from T cells, B-cell-depleted T cells, or PBMCs.

Per the authors' pipeline: Amplification of reference gene primers provided the estimated nucleated cell counts. The repertoire was sequenced with immunoSEQ multiplex PCR; TCRdb's copy has only in-frame clones and lacks some. V, J and clone size are those of that table, while D and trimming were read from the DNA. This table holds around 480,000 clones, around 89% found once. The ends lost 7 bases at V and 7 bases at J; junction bases unmatched: 7. The germline V gene has CDR1 MNHEY and CDR2 SVGAGI. The CDR3 contains 13 residues. Sequencing was performed on peripheral blood. This TCR derives from a woman aged 45-65 years with COVID-19, enrolled during active disease. The J gene is TRBJ1-5, the V gene TRBV6-5, with 7 bases identical to TRBD1. The CDR3 loop is CASTLEGGQPQHF. In DNA form, the CDR3 reads TGTGCCAGCACCCTTGAAGGGGGCCAGCCCCAGCATTTT.